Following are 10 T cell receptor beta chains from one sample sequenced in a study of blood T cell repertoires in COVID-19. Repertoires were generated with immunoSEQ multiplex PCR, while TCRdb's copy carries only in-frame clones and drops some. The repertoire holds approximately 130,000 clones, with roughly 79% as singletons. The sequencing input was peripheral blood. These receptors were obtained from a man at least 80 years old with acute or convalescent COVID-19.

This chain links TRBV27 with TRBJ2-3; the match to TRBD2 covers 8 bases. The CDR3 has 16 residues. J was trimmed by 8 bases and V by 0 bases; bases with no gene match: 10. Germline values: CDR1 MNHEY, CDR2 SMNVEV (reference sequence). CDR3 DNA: TGTGCCAGCAGTTTATCTAGCGGGGCCCTTTCGGGTACGCAGTATTTT. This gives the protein CASSLSSGALSGTQYF.

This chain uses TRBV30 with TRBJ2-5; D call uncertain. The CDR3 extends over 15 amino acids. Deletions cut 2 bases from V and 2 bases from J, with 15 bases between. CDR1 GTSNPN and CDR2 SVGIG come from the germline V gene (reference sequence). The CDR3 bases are TGTGCCTGGAGTATCGAGGTTTCCCCGCAAGAGACCCAGTACTTC. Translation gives CAWSIEVSPQETQYF.

The CDR3, as DNA: TGTGCCAGCAGCCAAGATTGGGGACTAGCGGGGGTTTCCTACAATGAGCAGTTCTTC. It codes for CASSQDWGLAGVSYNEQFF. The genes are TRBV4-2 and TRBJ2-1; TRBD2 matches at 14 bases. CDR1 is LGHNA and CDR2 is YNFKEQ in the germline V gene. After removal of 0 bases from V and 1 base from J, the junction contained 5 bases not matched to a gene. CDR3 size: 19 residues.

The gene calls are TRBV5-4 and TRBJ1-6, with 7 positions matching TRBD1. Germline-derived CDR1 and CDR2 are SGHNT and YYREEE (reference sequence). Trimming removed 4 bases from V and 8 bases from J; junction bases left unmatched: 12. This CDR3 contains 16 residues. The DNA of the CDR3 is TGTGCCAGCAGCCCCGGGACAGCGAACATTTATTCACCCCTCCACTTT. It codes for CASSPGTANIYSPLHF.

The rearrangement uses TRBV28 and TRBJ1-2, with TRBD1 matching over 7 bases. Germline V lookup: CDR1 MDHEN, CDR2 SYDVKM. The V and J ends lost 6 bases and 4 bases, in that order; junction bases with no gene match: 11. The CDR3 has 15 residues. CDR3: CASSTLFGQVYGYTF. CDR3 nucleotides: TGTGCCAGCAGCACCCTTTTCGGACAGGTCTATGGCTACACCTTC.

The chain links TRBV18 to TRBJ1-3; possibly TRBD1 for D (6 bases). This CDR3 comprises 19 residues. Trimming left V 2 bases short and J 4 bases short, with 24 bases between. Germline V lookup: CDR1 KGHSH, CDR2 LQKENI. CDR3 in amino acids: CASSPVAVVGASGGNTIYF. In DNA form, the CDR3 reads TGTGCCAGCTCACCAGTCGCGGTGGTGGGGGCGTCAGGAGGAAACACCATATATTTT.

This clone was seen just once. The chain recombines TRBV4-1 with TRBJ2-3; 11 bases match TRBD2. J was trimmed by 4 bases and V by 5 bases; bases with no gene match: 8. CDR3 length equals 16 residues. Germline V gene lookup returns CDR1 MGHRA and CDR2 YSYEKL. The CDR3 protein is CASSTPSGGPPDTQYF. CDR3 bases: TGCGCCAGCAGCACTCCTAGCGGGGGGCCTCCAGATACGCAGTATTTT.

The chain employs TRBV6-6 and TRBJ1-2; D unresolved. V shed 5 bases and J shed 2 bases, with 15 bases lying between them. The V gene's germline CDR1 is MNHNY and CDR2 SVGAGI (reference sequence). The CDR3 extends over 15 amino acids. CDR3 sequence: CASSPFRTGNYGYTF. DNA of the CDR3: TGTGCCAGCAGTCCATTCCGGACGGGAAACTATGGCTACACCTTC.

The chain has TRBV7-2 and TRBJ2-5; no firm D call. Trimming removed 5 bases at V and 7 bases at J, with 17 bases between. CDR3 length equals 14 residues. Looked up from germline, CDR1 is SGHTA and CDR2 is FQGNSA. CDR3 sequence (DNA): TGTGCCAGCAGCCACTTATACCCCCTCGGGACCCAGTACTTC. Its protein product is CASSHLYPLGTQYF.

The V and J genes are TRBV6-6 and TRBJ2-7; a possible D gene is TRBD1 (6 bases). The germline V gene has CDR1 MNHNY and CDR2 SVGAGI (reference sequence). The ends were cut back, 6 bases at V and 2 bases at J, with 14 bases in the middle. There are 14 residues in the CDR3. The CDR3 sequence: CASSPGTPTYEQYF. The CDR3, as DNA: TGTGCCAGCAGCCCTGGGACACCAACCTACGAGCAGTACTTC.